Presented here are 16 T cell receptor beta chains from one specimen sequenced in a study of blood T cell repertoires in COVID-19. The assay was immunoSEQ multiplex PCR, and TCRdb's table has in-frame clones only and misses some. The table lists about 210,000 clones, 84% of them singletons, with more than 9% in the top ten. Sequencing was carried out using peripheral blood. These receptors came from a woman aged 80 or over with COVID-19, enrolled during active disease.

The CDR3 loop is CASSIQEGTQYF. The DNA of the CDR3 is TGTGCCAGCAGCATCCAGGAAGGGACCCAGTACTTC. The J gene is TRBJ2-5, the V gene TRBV7-2; no reliable D call. Germline CDR1 SGHTA, CDR2 FQGNSA. CDR3 size: 12 residues. The germline V and J ends were trimmed by 5 bases and 7 bases, with 11 bases remaining between them. The full variable domain, rest sourced from reference TRBV7-2 and TRBJ2-5, is GAGVSQSPSNKVTEKGKDVELRCDPISGHTALYWYRQSLGQGLEFLIYFQGNSAPDKSGLPSDRFSAERTGGSVSTLTIQRTQQEDSAVYLCASSIQEGTQYFGPGTRLLVL.

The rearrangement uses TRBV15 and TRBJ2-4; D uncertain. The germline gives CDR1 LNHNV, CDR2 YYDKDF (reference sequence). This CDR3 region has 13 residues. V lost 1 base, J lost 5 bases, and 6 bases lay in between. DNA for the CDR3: TGTGCCACCAGCAGAGGGCTTGAAAACATTCAGTACTTC. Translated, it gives CATSRGLENIQYF.

The CDR3 DNA is TGTGCCAGCAGCCAAGATGTAAGCGGGGGGGCAGTAGGTACGCAGTATTTT. Its translation: CASSQDVSGGAVGTQYF. V is TRBV4-2 and J is TRBJ2-3; 10 bases map to TRBD2. Looked up from germline, CDR1 is LGHNA and CDR2 is YNFKEQ. CDR3 length: 17 amino acids. The trim removed 0 bases at V and 8 bases at J, leaving 11 bases unmatched.

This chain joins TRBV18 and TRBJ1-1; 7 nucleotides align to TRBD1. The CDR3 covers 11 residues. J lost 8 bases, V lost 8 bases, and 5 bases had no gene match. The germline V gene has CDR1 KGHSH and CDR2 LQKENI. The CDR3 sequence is CASTNRGEAFF. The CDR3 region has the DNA TGTGCCAGCACCAACAGGGGCGAAGCTTTCTTT.

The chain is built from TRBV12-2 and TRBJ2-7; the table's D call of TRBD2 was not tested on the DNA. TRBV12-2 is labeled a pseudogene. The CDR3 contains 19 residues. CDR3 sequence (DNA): TGTGCAAGTCGCTTAGTAGCGGGGGAAGATAGGAGCCTGGTGTACGAGCAGTACGTC. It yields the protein CASRLVAGEDRSLVYEQYV.

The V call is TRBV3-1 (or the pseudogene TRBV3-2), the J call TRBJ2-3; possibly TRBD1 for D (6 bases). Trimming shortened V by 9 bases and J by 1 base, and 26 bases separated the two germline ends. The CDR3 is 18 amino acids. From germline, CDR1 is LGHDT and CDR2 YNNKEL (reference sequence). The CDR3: CASVGGHTPLVGTDTQYF. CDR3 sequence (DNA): TGTGCCAGTGTAGGGGGACATACACCTCTAGTGGGCACAGATACGCAGTATTTT.

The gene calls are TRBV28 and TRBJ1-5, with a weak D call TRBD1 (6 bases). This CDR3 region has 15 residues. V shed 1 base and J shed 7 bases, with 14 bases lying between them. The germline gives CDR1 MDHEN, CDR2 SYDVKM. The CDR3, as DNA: TGTGCCAGCAGTTTATACCCACAGGGCGGACAGCCCCAGCATTTT. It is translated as CASSLYPQGGQPQHF. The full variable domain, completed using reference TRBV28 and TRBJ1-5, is DVKVTQSSRYLVKRTGEKVFLECVQDMDHENMFWYRQDPGLGLRLIYFSYDVKMKEKGDIPEGYSVSREKKERFSLILESASTNQTSMYLCASSLYPQGGQPQHFGDGTRLSIL.

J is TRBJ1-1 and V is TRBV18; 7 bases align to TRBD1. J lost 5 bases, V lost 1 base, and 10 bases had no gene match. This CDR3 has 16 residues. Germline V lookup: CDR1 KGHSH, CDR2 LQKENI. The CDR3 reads CASSPQQGSMSTEAFF. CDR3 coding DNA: TGTGCCAGCTCACCACAACAGGGGAGTATGTCGACTGAAGCTTTCTTT.

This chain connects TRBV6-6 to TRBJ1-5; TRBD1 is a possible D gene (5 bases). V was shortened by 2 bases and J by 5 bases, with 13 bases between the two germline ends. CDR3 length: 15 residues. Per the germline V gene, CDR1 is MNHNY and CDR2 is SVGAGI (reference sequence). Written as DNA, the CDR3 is TGTGCCAGCAGTTACGGGGGGTATCGCGATCAGCCCCAGCATTTT. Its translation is CASSYGGYRDQPQHF.

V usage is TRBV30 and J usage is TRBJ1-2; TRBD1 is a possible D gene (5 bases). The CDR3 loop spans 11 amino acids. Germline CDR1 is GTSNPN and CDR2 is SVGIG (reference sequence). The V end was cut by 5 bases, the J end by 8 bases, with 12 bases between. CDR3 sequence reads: CAWRGGGGYTF. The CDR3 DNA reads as TGTGCCTGGCGTGGCGGGGGGGGCTACACCTTC.

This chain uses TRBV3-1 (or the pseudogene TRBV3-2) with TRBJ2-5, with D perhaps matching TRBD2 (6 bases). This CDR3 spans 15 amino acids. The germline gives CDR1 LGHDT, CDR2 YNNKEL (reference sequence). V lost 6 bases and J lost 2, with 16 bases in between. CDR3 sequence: CASRQLGTSQETQYF. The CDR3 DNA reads TGTGCCAGCAGACAATTAGGGACTTCACAAGAGACCCAGTACTTC.

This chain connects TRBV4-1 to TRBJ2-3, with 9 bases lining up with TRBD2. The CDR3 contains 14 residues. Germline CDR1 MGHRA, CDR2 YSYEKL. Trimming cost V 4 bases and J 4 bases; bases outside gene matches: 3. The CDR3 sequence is CASSRGLAADTQYF. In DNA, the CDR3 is TGCGCCAGCAGCCGGGGACTAGCAGCAGATACGCAGTATTTT.

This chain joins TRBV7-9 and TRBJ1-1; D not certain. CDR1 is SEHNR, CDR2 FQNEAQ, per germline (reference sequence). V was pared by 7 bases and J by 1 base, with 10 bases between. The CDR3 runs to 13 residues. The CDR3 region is CASTPLGNTEAFF. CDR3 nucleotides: TGTGCCAGCACCCCTCTCGGGAACACTGAAGCTTTCTTT.

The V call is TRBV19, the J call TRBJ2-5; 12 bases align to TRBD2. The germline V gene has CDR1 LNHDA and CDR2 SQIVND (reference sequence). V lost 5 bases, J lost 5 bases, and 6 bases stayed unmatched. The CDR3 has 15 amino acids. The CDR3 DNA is TGTGCCAGTAGTCCTAGCGGGGGGGCAATCGAGACCCAGTACTTC. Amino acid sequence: CASSPSGGAIETQYF.

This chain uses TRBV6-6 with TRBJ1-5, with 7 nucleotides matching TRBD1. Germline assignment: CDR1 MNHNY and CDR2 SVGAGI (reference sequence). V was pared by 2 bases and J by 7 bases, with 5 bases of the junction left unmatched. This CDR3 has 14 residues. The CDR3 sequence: CASSYPDRVQPQHF. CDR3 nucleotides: TGTGCCAGCAGTTACCCCGACAGGGTCCAGCCCCAGCATTTT.

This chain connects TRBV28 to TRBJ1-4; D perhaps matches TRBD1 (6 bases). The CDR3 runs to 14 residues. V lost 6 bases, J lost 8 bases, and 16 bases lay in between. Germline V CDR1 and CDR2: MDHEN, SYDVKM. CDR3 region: CASRAGGGREKLFF. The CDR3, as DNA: TGTGCCAGCAGGGCGGGAGGGGGTAGGGAAAAACTGTTTTTT.